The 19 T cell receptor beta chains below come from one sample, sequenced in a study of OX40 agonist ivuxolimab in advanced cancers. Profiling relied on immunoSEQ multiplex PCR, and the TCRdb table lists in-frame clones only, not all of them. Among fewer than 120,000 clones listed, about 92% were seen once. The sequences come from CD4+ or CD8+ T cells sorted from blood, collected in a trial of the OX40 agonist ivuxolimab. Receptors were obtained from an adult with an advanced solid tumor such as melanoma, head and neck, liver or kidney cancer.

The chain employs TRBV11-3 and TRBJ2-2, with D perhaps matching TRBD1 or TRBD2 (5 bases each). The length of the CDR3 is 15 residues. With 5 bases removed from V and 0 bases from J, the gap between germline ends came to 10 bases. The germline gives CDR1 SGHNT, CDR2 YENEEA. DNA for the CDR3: TGTGCCAGCAGCCGGGACGGCCCGAACACCGGGGAGCTGTTTTTT. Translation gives CASSRDGPNTGELFF.

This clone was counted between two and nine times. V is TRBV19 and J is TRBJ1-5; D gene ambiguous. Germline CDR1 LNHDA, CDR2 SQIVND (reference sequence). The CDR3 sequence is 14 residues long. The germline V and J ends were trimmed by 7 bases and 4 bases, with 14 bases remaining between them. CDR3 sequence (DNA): TGTGCCAGTAACCCCGGACCGATGAATCAGCCCCAGCATTTT. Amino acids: CASNPGPMNQPQHF.

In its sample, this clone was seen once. The CDR3 coding sequence is TGTGCCAGCAGTCGAGACAGGGGATCACCCCTCCACTTT. Its protein product is CASSRDRGSPLHF. The rearrangement joins TRBV6-5 to TRBJ1-6, with 8 bases aligning to TRBD1. The CDR3 is 13 amino acids. Germline lookup yields CDR1 MNHEY and CDR2 SVGAGI. Trimming took 5 bases from V and 10 from J; bases not matched to a gene: 4.

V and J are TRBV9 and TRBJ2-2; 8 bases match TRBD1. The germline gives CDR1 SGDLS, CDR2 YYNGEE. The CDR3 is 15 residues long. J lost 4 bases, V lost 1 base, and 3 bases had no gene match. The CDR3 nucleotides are TGTGCCAGCAGCGTACATGACAGGGGCACCGGGGAGCTGTTTTTT. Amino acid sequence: CASSVHDRGTGELFF.

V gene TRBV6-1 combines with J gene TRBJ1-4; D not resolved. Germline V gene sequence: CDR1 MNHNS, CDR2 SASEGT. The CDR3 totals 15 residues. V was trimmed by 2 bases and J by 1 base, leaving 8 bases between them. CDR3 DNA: TGTGCCAGCAGTGAATCCCGGGGAACTAATGAAAAACTGTTTTTT. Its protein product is CASSESRGTNEKLFF.

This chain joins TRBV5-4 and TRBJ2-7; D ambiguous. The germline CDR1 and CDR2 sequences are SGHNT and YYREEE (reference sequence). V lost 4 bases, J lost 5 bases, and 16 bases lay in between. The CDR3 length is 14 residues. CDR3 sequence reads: CASSPAGTRNEQYF. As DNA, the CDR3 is TGTGCCAGCAGCCCTGCCGGAACCCGCAACGAGCAGTACTTC.

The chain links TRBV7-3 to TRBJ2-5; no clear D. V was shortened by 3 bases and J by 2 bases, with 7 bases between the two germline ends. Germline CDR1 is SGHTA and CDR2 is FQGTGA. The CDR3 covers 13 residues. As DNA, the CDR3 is TGTGCCAGCAGCTTCGAGAATCAAGAGACCCAGTACTTC. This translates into CASSFENQETQYF.

The CDR3 bases are TGTGCCAGCAGCTTAGGGACAGCTCTTTCACCCCTCCACTTT. Translating gives CASSLGTALSPLHF. The chain recombines TRBV7-2 with TRBJ1-6; D perhaps matches TRBD1 (6 bases). The CDR3 consists of 14 residues. V was pared by 1 base and J by 9 bases, with 10 bases between. Germline lookup yields CDR1 SGHTA and CDR2 FQGNSA.

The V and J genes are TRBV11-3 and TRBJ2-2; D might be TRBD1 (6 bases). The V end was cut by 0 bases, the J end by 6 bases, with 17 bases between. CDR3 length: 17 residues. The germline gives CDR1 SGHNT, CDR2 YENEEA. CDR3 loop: CASSLDPDSSSPGELFF. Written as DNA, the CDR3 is TGTGCCAGCAGCTTAGATCCGGACAGCTCCTCCCCCGGGGAGCTGTTTTTT.

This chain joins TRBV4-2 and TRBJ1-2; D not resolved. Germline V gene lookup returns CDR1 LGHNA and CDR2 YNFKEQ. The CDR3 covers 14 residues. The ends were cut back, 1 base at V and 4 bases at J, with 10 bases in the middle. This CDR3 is CASSQGTSTYGYTF. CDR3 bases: TGTGCCAGCAGCCAAGGGACCTCCACCTATGGCTACACCTTC.

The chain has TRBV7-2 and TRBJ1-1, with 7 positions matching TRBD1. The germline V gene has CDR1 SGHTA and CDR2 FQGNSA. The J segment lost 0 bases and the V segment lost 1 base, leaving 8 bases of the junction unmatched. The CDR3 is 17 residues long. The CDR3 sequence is CASSLVGTAAVNTEAFF. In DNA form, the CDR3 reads TGTGCCAGCAGCTTAGTTGGGACAGCCGCCGTGAACACTGAAGCTTTCTTT.

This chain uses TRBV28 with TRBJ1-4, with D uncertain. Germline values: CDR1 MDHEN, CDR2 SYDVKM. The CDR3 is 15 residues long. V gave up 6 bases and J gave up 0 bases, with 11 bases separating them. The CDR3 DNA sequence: TGTGCCAGCAGCAGAGTGGCAGCAACTAATGAAAAACTGTTTTTT. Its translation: CASSRVAATNEKLFF.

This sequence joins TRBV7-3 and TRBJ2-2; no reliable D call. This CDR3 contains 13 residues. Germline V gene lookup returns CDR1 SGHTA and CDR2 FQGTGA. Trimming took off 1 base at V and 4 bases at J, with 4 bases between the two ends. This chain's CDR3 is CASSLIGTGELFF. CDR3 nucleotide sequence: TGTGCCAGCAGCTTAATAGGCACCGGGGAGCTGTTTTTT.

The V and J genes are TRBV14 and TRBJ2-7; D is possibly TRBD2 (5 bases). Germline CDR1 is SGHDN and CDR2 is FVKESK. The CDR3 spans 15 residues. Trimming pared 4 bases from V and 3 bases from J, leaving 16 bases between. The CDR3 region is CASSPRSGFGYEQYF. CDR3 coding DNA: TGTGCCAGCAGCCCGAGAAGCGGTTTTGGCTACGAGCAGTACTTC.

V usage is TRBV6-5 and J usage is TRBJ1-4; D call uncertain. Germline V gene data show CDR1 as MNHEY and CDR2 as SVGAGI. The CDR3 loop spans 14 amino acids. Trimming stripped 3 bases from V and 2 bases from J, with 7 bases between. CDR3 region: CASSYYSTNEKLFF. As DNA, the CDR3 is TGTGCCAGCAGTTATTATTCTACTAATGAAAAACTGTTTTTT.

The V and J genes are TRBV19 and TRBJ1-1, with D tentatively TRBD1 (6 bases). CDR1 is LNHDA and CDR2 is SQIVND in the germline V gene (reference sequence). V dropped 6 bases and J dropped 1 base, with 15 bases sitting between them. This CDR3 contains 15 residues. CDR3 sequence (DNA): TGTGCCAGTAGAAGGTTGGGGGGCCGGAACACTGAAGCTTTCTTT. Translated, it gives CASRRLGGRNTEAFF.

The CDR3 DNA is TGTGCCAGCTCACCACAGGGGGCAAAGAGCACTGAAGCTTTCTTT. Amino acids: CASSPQGAKSTEAFF. The chain is built from TRBV18 and TRBJ1-1, with 7 bases aligning to TRBD1. Unmatched junction bases numbered 6, after V lost 1 base and J lost 4 bases. This CDR3 is 15 amino acids long. CDR1 KGHSH and CDR2 LQKENI come from the germline V gene.

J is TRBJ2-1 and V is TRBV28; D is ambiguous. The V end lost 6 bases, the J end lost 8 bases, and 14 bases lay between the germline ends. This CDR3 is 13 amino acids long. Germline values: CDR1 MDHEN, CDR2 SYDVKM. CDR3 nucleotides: TGTGCCAGCAGCCCCTATAGGCTCGATGAGCAGTTCTTC. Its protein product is CASSPYRLDEQFF. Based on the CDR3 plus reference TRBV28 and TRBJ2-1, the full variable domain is DVKVTQSSRYLVKRTGEKVFLECVQDMDHENMFWYRQDPGLGLRLIYFSYDVKMKEKGDIPEGYSVSREKKERFSLILESASTNQTSMYLCASSPYRLDEQFFGPGTRLTVL.

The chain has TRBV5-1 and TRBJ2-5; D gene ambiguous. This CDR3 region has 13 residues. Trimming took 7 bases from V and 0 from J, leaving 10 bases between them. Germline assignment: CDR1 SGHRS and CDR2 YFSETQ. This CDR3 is CASGRSDQETQYF. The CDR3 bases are TGCGCCAGCGGCCGATCAGACCAAGAGACCCAGTACTTC.